The entry below describes one T cell receptor (beta chain). Its antigen is unidentified. There were likely unrecorded immune exposures, though donors were nominally healthy when sampled. With 60 Vbeta and 13 Jbeta primers, the PCR was carried out. Data came from immunoSEQ multiplex PCR; TCRdb stores just in-frame clones and leaves some out. The sample yields 95,000 to 150,000 clones, around three quarters seen once. The CDR3 runs to 14 residues. Germline lookup yields CDR1 ENHRY and CDR2 SYGVKD. After removal of 10 bases from V and 7 bases from J, the junction contained 10 bases not matched to a gene. This record belongs to a study of cytomegalovirus exposure and HLA in healthy donors. Findings and caveats of the study: By a later analysis, the bulk of CMV-associated TCR beta chains appeared HLA-restricted.

Sequencing was performed on PBMCs. This chain uses TRBV10-3 with TRBJ2-1; 10 bases line up with TRBD2. The sequence came from a woman in her fifties or sixties in good health and CMV-seronegative. In nucleotides, the CDR3 is TGTGCCACAGATGCCGGGACTAGCGAAAATGAGCAGTTCTTC. Translated, it gives CATDAGTSENEQFF.